The 22 T cell receptor beta chains given below trace back to one sample, sequenced in a study of shared clonotypes between healthy human individuals. The repertoire was sequenced with immunoSEQ multiplex PCR; TCRdb's copy has only in-frame clones and lacks some. The sample lists about 980,000 clones; roughly 72% were seen once. The sample taken for sequencing was memory CD4+ T cells sorted from blood. Regarding subset: CD45RA-negative fraction. These receptors came from a young man in good health.

This chain connects TRBV5-1 to TRBJ1-6, with 9 bases aligning to TRBD1. V shed 3 bases and J 5 bases; nucleotides not matched to a gene: 3. The germline gives CDR1 SGHRS, CDR2 YFSETQ. The CDR3 has 15 residues. The CDR3 sequence: CASSSGQGNNSPLHF. Written as DNA, the CDR3 is TGCGCCAGCAGCTCGGGACAGGGAAATAATTCACCCCTCCACTTT.

The V and J genes are TRBV4-1 and TRBJ2-4; TRBD1 matches at 8 bases. The germline V gene has CDR1 MGHRA and CDR2 YSYEKL. Trimming cost V 4 bases and J 6 bases; bases outside gene matches: 8. This CDR3 contains 15 residues. CDR3 in amino acids: CASSPQGAPGNIQYF. The CDR3 coding sequence is TGCGCCAGCAGCCCTCAGGGGGCGCCGGGAAACATTCAGTACTTC.

This chain joins TRBV11-3 and TRBJ1-1; TRBD1 agrees at 8 bases. V was pared by 5 bases and J by 3 bases, with 8 bases of the junction left unmatched. This CDR3 has 15 amino acids. From germline, CDR1 is SGHNT and CDR2 YENEEA. CDR3 protein: CASSPGQGRHTEAFF. CDR3 DNA sequence: TGTGCCAGCAGCCCCGGACAGGGCAGGCACACTGAAGCTTTCTTT. Using reference TRBV11-3 and TRBJ1-1 for the parts outside the CDR3, the full variable domain is EAGVVQSPRYKIIEKKQPVAFWCNPISGHNTLYWYLQNLGQGPELLIRYENEEAVDDSQLPKDRFSAERLKGVDSTLKIQPAELGDSAVYLCASSPGQGRHTEAFFGQGTRLTVV.

J is TRBJ2-7 and V is TRBV6-6; D is uncertain. CDR3 size: 11 residues. Trimming removed 6 bases from V and 6 bases from J, with 9 bases in between. CDR1 MNHNY and CDR2 SVGAGI come from the germline V gene (reference sequence). The CDR3 DNA reads TGTGCCAGCAGCCCTGATCGCGAGCAGTACTTC. Protein: CASSPDREQYF.

There are many counts of this clone. The chain is built from TRBV29-1 and TRBJ2-3, with TRBD2 matching over 11 bases. Germline values: CDR1 SQVTM, CDR2 ANQGSEA. The length of the CDR3 is 14 residues. V shed 4 bases and J 4 bases; nucleotides not matched to a gene: 4. CDR3: CSVGSSGRSDTQYF. In nucleotides, the CDR3 is TGCAGCGTTGGGTCTAGCGGGAGGTCAGATACGCAGTATTTT.

The chain carries TRBV7-2 and TRBJ2-7; possibly TRBD1 for D (6 bases). The CDR3 is 12 amino acids. The ends were cut back, 5 bases at V and 7 bases at J, with 12 bases in the middle. Germline V gene sequence: CDR1 SGHTA, CDR2 FQGNSA. CDR3 loop: CASSVQGWEQYF. Here the CDR3 DNA reads TGTGCCAGCAGCGTTCAGGGGTGGGAGCAGTACTTC.

The chain recombines TRBV4-1 with TRBJ1-6; TRBD1 matches 7 bases. Germline lookup yields CDR1 MGHRA and CDR2 YSYEKL. This CDR3 spans 16 amino acids. Losses at the gene ends were 2 bases for V and 9 bases for J; bases not matched to a gene: 10. CDR3 sequence reads: CASSQPTQGVGSPLHF. As DNA, the CDR3 is TGCGCCAGCAGCCAACCTACCCAGGGGGTCGGTTCACCCCTCCACTTT.

The rearrangement uses TRBV12-5 and TRBJ1-1, with D tentatively TRBD1 (5 bases). CDR1 and CDR2 (germline): LGHNT, FRNRAP. The V end lost 0 bases, the J end lost 1 base, and 21 bases lay between the germline ends. The CDR3 is 19 residues long. For the CDR3, the DNA is TGTGCTAGTGGTTTGGTAATGGGCAGGGAGGGTCGAACGAACACTGAAGCTTTCTTT. Its translation is CASGLVMGREGRTNTEAFF. Complete variable domain (other parts from reference TRBV12-5 and TRBJ1-1): DARVTQTPRHKVTEMGQEVTMRCQPILGHNTVFWYRQTMMQGLELLAYFRNRAPLDDSGMPKDRFSAEMPDATLATLKIQPSEPRDSAVYFCASGLVMGREGRTNTEAFFGQGTRLTVV.

The chain recombines TRBV2 with TRBJ1-5; D is unresolved. The CDR3 is 12 amino acids. Trimming cost V 8 bases and J 4 bases, with 9 bases left between them. CDR1 is SNHLY, CDR2 FYNNEI, per germline. This chain's CDR3 is CASGGENQPQHF. Written as DNA, the CDR3 is TGTGCCAGCGGCGGGGAGAATCAGCCCCAGCATTTT.

The rearrangement links TRBV11-2 to TRBJ1-1, with 8 bases identical to TRBD1. CDR1 and CDR2 (germline): SGHAT, FQNNGV. Germline trimming cut 5 bases from V and 6 bases from J; bases unmatched to any gene: 8. The CDR3 sequence is 14 residues long. This chain's CDR3 is CASSAQGALPEAFF. The CDR3 DNA reads TGTGCCAGCAGCGCCCAGGGGGCCCTTCCTGAAGCTTTCTTT.

The chain uses TRBV18 and TRBJ1-1, with D unclear. Deletions cut 5 bases from V and 1 base from J, with 11 bases between. The CDR3 loop spans 14 amino acids. Per germline, CDR1 KGHSH and CDR2 LQKENI. The CDR3 reads CASSSTDGNTEAFF. CDR3 nucleotide sequence: TGTGCCAGCTCATCCACGGACGGGAACACTGAAGCTTTCTTT.

Only one count was recorded for this clone. V is TRBV19 and J is TRBJ2-7; D may be TRBD1 (5 bases). The CDR3 covers 14 residues. Germline CDR1 is LNHDA and CDR2 is SQIVND (reference sequence). V lost 1 base and J lost 7, with 14 bases in between. CDR3 in amino acids: CASSIGPGLGEQYF. CDR3 bases: TGTGCCAGTAGTATAGGCCCAGGGCTGGGGGAGCAGTACTTC.

The chain is built from TRBV28 and TRBJ2-5; TRBD2 matches at 7 bases. The CDR3 extends over 14 amino acids. The V and J ends lost 3 bases and 4 bases, in that order; junction bases with no gene match: 5. Germline V gene lookup returns CDR1 MDHEN and CDR2 SYDVKM. CDR3 sequence (DNA): TGTGCCAGCAGTTTGGCGGGGGTGTCAGAGACCCAGTACTTC. Its protein product is CASSLAGVSETQYF.

The chain recombines TRBV15 with TRBJ2-5, with 9 bases fitting TRBD2. CDR1 is LNHNV, CDR2 YYDKDF, per germline (reference sequence). This CDR3 comprises 17 residues. J gave up 3 bases and V 0 bases, and 8 bases lay outside the gene matches. The CDR3 loop reads CATSRDPQRGAKETQYF. The CDR3 DNA sequence: TGTGCCACCAGCAGAGATCCTCAGCGGGGGGCCAAAGAGACCCAGTACTTC. Full variable domain (missing parts from reference TRBV15 and TRBJ2-5): DAMVIQNPRYQVTQFGKPVTLSCSQTLNHNVMYWYQQKSSQAPKLLFHYYDKDFNNEADTPDNFQSRRPNTSFCFLDIRSPGLGDTAMYLCATSRDPQRGAKETQYFGPGTRLLVL.

This clone was seen more than once but under ten times. V usage is TRBV27 and J usage is TRBJ2-3, with 13 bases lining up with TRBD2. Germline CDR1 is MNHEY and CDR2 is SMNVEV (reference sequence). The CDR3 has 17 residues. After removal of 0 bases from V and 4 bases from J, the junction contained 4 bases not matched to a gene. The CDR3 bases are TGTGCCAGCAGTTTATCCAGGACTAGCGGGAGCCCAGATACGCAGTATTTT. This sequence encodes CASSLSRTSGSPDTQYF.

The V call is TRBV18, the J call TRBJ2-5; the D is unclear. The germline CDR1 and CDR2 sequences are KGHSH and LQKENI. V lost 3 bases, J lost 2 bases, and 10 bases lay in between. The CDR3 contains 14 residues. CDR3 DNA: TGTGCCAGCTCACCCGGCTCAATGCAAGAGACCCAGTACTTC. Protein product: CASSPGSMQETQYF.

The chain carries TRBV5-4 and TRBJ2-5; D is perhaps TRBD1 (6 bases). V was cut by 0 bases and J by 5 bases, with 17 bases left in between. This CDR3 is 16 amino acids long. Germline V gene data show CDR1 as SGHNT and CDR2 as YYREEE (reference sequence). CDR3: CASSLDKTGPGETQYF. The CDR3 bases are TGTGCCAGCAGCTTGGATAAGACAGGCCCGGGGGAGACCCAGTACTTC.

Turning to this clone: A much larger clone lies a single base off, so this may be a read error. The chain carries TRBV6-1 and TRBJ1-5; 7 positions match TRBD1. The V gene end was trimmed by 8 bases and the J gene end by 2 bases; junction bases not matched to a gene: 0. This CDR3 has 12 amino acids. The V gene's germline CDR1 is MNHNS and CDR2 SASEGT. CDR3 DNA: TGTGCCAGCGGACAGGGCAATCAGCCCCAGCATTTT. This translates into CASGQGNQPQHF.

The chain is built from TRBV4-3 and TRBJ2-3; TRBD2 agrees at 10 bases. The CDR3 is 16 amino acids. Trimming removed 2 bases from V and 2 bases from J; junction bases left unmatched: 4. Germline loops: CDR1 LGHNA, CDR2 YSLEER. Here the CDR3 DNA reads TGCGCCAGCAGCCAATCAGCGGGAGGGGACACAGATACGCAGTATTTT. Translating gives CASSQSAGGDTDTQYF.

This clone was counted between two and nine times. In the same sample, other DNA sequences code for this CDR3. The chain couples TRBV19 to TRBJ1-5; weak D call: TRBD1 (6 bases). The germline V gene has CDR1 LNHDA and CDR2 SQIVND (reference sequence). The CDR3 spans 15 residues. Trimming pared 5 bases from V and 4 bases from J, leaving 15 bases between. This chain's CDR3 is CASSPDRVVNQPQHF. The CDR3, as DNA: TGTGCCAGTAGTCCGGACAGAGTTGTTAATCAGCCCCAGCATTTT.

This sequence joins TRBV7-9 and TRBJ1-5; D unresolved. This CDR3 is 14 amino acids long. Deletions cut 1 base from V and 7 bases from J, with 11 bases between. Germline V gives CDR1 SEHNR, CDR2 FQNEAQ (reference sequence). DNA for the CDR3: TGTGCCAGCAGCTTAGACCTTGGCGGACAGCCCCAGCATTTT. This translates into CASSLDLGGQPQHF.

The chain carries TRBV29-1 and TRBJ2-1; 7 positions match TRBD2. The CDR3 is 13 amino acids. The germline CDR1 and CDR2 sequences are SQVTM and ANQGSEA. The ends lost 3 bases at V and 5 bases at J; junction bases unmatched: 4. Here the CDR3 reads CSVDGGRDNEQFF. The CDR3 DNA follows: TGCAGCGTTGACGGGGGGAGGGACAATGAGCAGTTCTTC.